These 10 T cell receptor beta chains were all obtained from the same sample, sequenced in a study of T cell responses to AZD1222 COVID-19 vaccine. Assay used: immunoSEQ multiplex PCR; TCRdb lists only in-frame clones, some missing. The table lists about 200,000 clones, around 88% of them singletons, with approximately 8% in the top ten. The specimen comprised peripheral blood, sampled on day 0 of AZD1222 vaccination. The receptors here all came from an adult in good health.

V usage is TRBV5-4 and J usage is TRBJ1-2; D unresolved. V was cut by 0 bases and J by 5 bases, with 5 bases left in between. The CDR3 spans 12 residues. Germline values: CDR1 SGHNT, CDR2 YYREEE (reference sequence). This chain's CDR3 is CASSLELYGYTF. The CDR3 coding sequence is TGTGCCAGCAGCTTGGAATTGTATGGCTACACCTTC.

The CDR3 coding sequence is TGTGCCAGCACCCAAAATCCTGGGGCCAACGTCCTGACTTTC. The encoded protein is CASTQNPGANVLTF. The chain uses TRBV5-6 and TRBJ2-6; no firm D call. The CDR3 totals 14 residues. Per germline, CDR1 SGHDT and CDR2 YYEEEE. The ends were cut back, 6 bases at V and 2 bases at J, with 9 bases in the middle.

The chain combines TRBV6-5 with TRBJ1-4, with 8 bases identical to TRBD1. Germline V gene sequence: CDR1 MNHEY, CDR2 SVGAGI. CDR3 length: 15 amino acids. The J segment lost 8 bases and the V segment lost 1 base, leaving 6 bases of the junction unmatched. CDR3 coding DNA: TGTGCCAGCAGTTACTATGGACAGGGTAGGGAAAAACTGTTTTTT. Protein: CASSYYGQGREKLFF.

Only a few counts were recorded for this clone. This chain uses TRBV7-9 with TRBJ1-5; D is uncertain. CDR3 length equals 12 residues. V shed 2 bases and J shed 6 bases, with 5 bases lying between them. From germline, CDR1 is SEHNR and CDR2 FQNEAQ (reference sequence). The CDR3 sequence: CASSLMRQPQHF. CDR3 nucleotides: TGTGCCAGCAGCTTAATGCGTCAGCCCCAGCATTTT.

The rearrangement links TRBV14 to TRBJ2-7; perhaps TRBD1 as D (6 bases). The CDR3 is 14 amino acids. Germline loops: CDR1 SGHDN, CDR2 FVKESK. V lost 1 base and J 2 bases, leaving 9 bases between the germline ends. Written as DNA, the CDR3 is TGTGCCAGCAGCCAAGTGGACAGTACCTACGAGCAGTACTTC. Amino acid sequence: CASSQVDSTYEQYF.

The chain joins TRBV29-1 to TRBJ1-4; D gene ambiguous. Trimming took 7 bases from V and 0 from J, leaving 12 bases between them. Germline lookup yields CDR1 SQVTM and CDR2 ANQGSEA. The CDR3 length is 14 residues. The DNA of the CDR3 is TGCAGCGGAACCGGCGGTTCAACTAATGAAAAACTGTTTTTT. As protein: CSGTGGSTNEKLFF.

This chain connects TRBV19 to TRBJ1-1; D unclear. This CDR3 has 15 amino acids. Germline CDR1 is LNHDA and CDR2 is SQIVND (reference sequence). Trimming stripped 8 bases from V and 4 bases from J, with 20 bases between. DNA for the CDR3: TGTGCCAGTCTCATTTCGGCACCTCAGGCCACTGAAGCTTTCTTT. This sequence encodes CASLISAPQATEAFF.

The rearrangement links TRBV27 to TRBJ2-6, with TRBD2 as a possible D gene (6 bases). Germline V lookup: CDR1 MNHEY, CDR2 SMNVEV (reference sequence). This CDR3 spans 17 amino acids. Trimming took 2 bases from V and 2 from J, leaving 13 bases between them. CDR3 in DNA: TGTGCCAGCAGTTTAGTGGGTTGGGGGGCTGGGGCCAACGTCCTGACTTTC. This encodes CASSLVGWGAGANVLTF.

The chain recombines TRBV11-2 with TRBJ2-5; D may match TRBD1 or TRBD2 (6 bases each). The V end was cut by 1 base, the J end by 4 bases, with 13 bases between. Germline V gene lookup returns CDR1 SGHAT and CDR2 FQNNGV. The CDR3 totals 15 residues. In DNA, the CDR3 is TGTGCCAGCAGCTTAGGGGGGGCCCAGGGAGAGACCCAGTACTTC. It encodes CASSLGGAQGETQYF. The entire variable domain, with the rest obtained from reference TRBV11-2 and TRBJ2-5, is as follows: EAGVAQSPRYKIIEKRQSVAFWCNPISGHATLYWYQQILGQGPKLLIQFQNNGVVDDSQLPKDRFSAERLKGVDSTLKIQPAKLEDSAVYLCASSLGGAQGETQYFGPGTRLLVL.

The chain combines TRBV5-1 with TRBJ2-1; D is unresolved. CDR3 size: 12 residues. Looked up from germline, CDR1 is SGHRS and CDR2 is YFSETQ. V was pared by 2 bases and J by 5 bases, with 5 bases between. The CDR3 loop reads CASSFGDNEQFF. The CDR3 DNA reads TGCGCCAGCAGCTTTGGGGACAATGAGCAGTTCTTC.